The 5 T cell receptor beta chains below all came from one sample that was sequenced in a study of CD8+ T cells in alopecia areata listed by TCRdb under 2018. Library preparation was by the immunoSEQ multiplex PCR assay. RNA was extracted from all samples and reverse transcribed into cDNA as template for TCR sequencing. TCRdb stores this immuneACCESS table with in-frame sequences only. Part of the clones is absent; in the studies checked, under half of the shortfall reflects unresolved V genes, and no reason is known for the rest. Counted in this sample were more than 130,000 clones; 82% of them appeared once. The top ten clonotypes cover roughly 25% of the sample. According to the study, the label for this sample's time point signals: 4 weeks on oral tofacitinib. The sample's treatment or condition label, in plain terms: oral pan-JAK inhibitor, 5-10 mg twice daily. The source was CD8+ T cells sorted from blood, collected at week 4, from a patient treated with tofacitinib. The receptor source for this set is a human donor with alopecia areata.

Points on this clone: One end of the junction is discordant with germline, which a read error may explain. The V and J genes are TRBV7-7 and TRBJ2-5, with 11 bases that match TRBD2. CDR1 is SSHAT and CDR2 is FNYEAQ in the germline V gene (reference sequence). This CDR3 spans 16 amino acids. The CDR3, as DNA: TGTGCTAGCAGCTTAACTCCGGGACTAGCGGAAGAGACCCAGTACTTC. Translation: CASSLTPGLAEETQYF.

The chain is built from TRBV6-5 and TRBJ2-5, with D possibly being TRBD1 or TRBD2 (5 bases each). Trimming removed 0 bases at V and 1 base at J, with 9 bases between. Germline values: CDR1 MNHEY, CDR2 SVGAGI. This CDR3 contains 15 residues. The CDR3 region has the DNA TGTGCCAGCAGTTACTCTGGGGGTTCCCAAGAGACCCAGTACTTC. The encoded protein is CASSYSGGSQETQYF.

The chain's CDR3 is CASSPSQGRGELFF. The CDR3, as DNA: TGTGCCAGCAGTCCCTCGCAGGGGCGCGGGGAGCTGTTTTTT. This chain uses TRBV6-5 with TRBJ2-2; TRBD1 is a possible D gene (6 bases). Trimming pared 5 bases from V and 7 bases from J, leaving 14 bases between. CDR1 and CDR2 (germline): MNHEY, SVGAGI. The CDR3 totals 14 residues.

The J gene is TRBJ2-5, the V gene TRBV27; D is tentatively TRBD1 or TRBD2 (6 bases each). Germline assignment: CDR1 MNHEY and CDR2 SMNVEV (reference sequence). This CDR3 is built from 16 residues. Trimming shortened V by 4 bases and J by 2 bases, and 17 bases separated the two germline ends. The CDR3 nucleotides read TGTGCCAGCAGTTCCTTGTCCGGGGGCCCACAAGAGACCCAGTACTTC. Translation gives CASSSLSGGPQETQYF.

The chain joins TRBV4-1 to TRBJ2-1, with D possibly being TRBD2 (5 bases). Trimming cost V 0 bases and J 1 base, with 10 bases left between them. The CDR3 length is 16 residues. Per the germline V gene, CDR1 is MGHRA and CDR2 is YSYEKL. As DNA, the CDR3 is TGCGCCAGCAGCCAAGAGGTTGGCGGGTCCTACAATGAGCAGTTCTTC. Amino acids: CASSQEVGGSYNEQFF.